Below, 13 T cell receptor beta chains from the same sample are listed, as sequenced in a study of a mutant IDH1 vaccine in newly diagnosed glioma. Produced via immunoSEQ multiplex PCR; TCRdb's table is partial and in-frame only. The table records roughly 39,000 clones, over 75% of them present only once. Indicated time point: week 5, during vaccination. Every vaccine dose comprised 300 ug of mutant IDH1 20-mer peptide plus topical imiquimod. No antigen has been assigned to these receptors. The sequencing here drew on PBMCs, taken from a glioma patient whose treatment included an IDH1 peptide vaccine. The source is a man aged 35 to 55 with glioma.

DNA of the CDR3: TGTGCCAGCACACCGGAGGGACGGATACAAGAGACCCAGTACTTC. Translated: CASTPEGRIQETQYF. The chain combines TRBV2 with TRBJ2-5; TRBD2 is a possible D gene (6 bases). This CDR3 has 15 amino acids. The V end lost 7 bases, the J end lost 2 bases, and 17 bases lay between the germline ends. Germline CDR1 SNHLY, CDR2 FYNNEI.

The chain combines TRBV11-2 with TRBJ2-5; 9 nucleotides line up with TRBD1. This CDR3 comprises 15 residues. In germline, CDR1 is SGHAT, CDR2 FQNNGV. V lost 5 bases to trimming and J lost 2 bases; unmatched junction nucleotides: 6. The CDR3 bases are TGTGCCAGCAGCCGATCCGGGACAGGGCAAGAGACCCAGTACTTC. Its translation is CASSRSGTGQETQYF.

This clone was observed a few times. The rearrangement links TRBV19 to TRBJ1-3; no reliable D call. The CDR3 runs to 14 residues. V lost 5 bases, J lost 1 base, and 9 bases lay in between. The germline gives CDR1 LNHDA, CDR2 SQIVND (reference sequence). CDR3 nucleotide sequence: TGTGCCAGTAGTCCCTGGGATTCTGGAAACACCATATATTTT. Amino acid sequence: CASSPWDSGNTIYF.

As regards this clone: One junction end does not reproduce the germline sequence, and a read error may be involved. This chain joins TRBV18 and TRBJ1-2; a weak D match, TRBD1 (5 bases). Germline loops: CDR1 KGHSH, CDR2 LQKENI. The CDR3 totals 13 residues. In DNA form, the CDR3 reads TGTGTCAGCTCAGAGGGGCAGATGGATGGCTACACCTTC. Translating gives CVSSEGQMDGYTF. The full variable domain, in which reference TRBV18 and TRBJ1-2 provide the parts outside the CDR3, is NAGVMQNPRHLVRRRGQEARLRCSPMKGHSHVYWYRQLPEEGLKFMVYLQKENIIDESGMPKERFSAEFPKEGPSILRIQQVVRGDSAAYFCVSSEGQMDGYTFGSGTRLTVV.

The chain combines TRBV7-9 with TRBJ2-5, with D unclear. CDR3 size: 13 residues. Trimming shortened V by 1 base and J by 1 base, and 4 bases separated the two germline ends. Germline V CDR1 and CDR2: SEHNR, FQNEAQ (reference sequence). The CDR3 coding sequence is TGTGCCAGCAGCTTAGTGGGCCAAGAGACCCAGTACTTC. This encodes CASSLVGQETQYF.

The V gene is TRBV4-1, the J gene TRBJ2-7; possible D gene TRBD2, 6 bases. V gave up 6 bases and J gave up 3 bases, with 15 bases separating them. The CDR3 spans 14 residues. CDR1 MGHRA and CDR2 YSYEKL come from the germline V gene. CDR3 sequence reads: CASSRTTPLYEQYF. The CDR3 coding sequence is TGCGCCAGCAGTCGGACTACCCCTCTCTACGAGCAGTACTTC.

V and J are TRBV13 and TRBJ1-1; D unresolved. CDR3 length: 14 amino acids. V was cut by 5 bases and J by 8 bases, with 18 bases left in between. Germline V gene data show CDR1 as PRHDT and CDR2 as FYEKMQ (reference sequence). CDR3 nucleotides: TGTGCCAGCAGCCCCCCTCCTAGCTCCGAAGAAGCTTTCTTT. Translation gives CASSPPPSSEEAFF.

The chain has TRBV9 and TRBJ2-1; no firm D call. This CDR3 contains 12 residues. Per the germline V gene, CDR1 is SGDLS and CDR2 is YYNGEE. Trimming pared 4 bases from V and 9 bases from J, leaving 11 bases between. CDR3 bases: TGTGCCAGCAGCCCCCGTCCTGGTGAGCAGTTCTTC. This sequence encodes CASSPRPGEQFF.

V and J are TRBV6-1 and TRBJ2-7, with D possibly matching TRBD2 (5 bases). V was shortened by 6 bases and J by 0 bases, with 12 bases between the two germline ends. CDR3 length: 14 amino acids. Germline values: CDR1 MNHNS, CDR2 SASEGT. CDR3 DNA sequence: TGTGCCAGCAGCCCCGGGATTGGCTCCTACGAGCAGTACTTC. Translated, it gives CASSPGIGSYEQYF.

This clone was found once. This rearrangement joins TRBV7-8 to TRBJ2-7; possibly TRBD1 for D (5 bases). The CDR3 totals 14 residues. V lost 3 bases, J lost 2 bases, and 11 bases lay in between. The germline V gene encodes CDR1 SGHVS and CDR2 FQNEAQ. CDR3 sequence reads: CASSFNQGPYEQYF. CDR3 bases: TGTGCCAGCAGCTTTAACCAGGGTCCCTACGAGCAGTACTTC.

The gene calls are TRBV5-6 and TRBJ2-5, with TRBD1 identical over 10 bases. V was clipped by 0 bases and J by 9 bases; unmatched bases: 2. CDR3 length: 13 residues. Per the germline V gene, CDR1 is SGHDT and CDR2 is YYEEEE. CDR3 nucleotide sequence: TGTGCCAGCAGCTTGGTGGGACAGGGGTCCCAGTACTTC. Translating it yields CASSLVGQGSQYF.

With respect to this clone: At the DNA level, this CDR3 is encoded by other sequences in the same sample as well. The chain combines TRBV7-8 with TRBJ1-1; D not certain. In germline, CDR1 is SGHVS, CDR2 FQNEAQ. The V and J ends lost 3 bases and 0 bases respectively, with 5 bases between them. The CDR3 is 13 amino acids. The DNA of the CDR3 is TGTGCCAGCAGCTTCCGCCTGAACACTGAAGCTTTCTTT. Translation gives CASSFRLNTEAFF.

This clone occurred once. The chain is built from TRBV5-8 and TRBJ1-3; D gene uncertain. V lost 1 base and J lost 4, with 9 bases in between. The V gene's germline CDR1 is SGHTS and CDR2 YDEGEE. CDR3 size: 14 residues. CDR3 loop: CASSLWPDGNTIYF. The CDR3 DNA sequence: TGTGCCAGCAGCTTGTGGCCAGACGGAAACACCATATATTTT.